These 7 T cell receptor beta chains were all obtained from the same sample, sequenced in a study of T cell repertoires in cytomegalovirus infection. Each CDR3 protein is one row after TCRdb ran MiXCR on the reads. The sample has approximately 630,000 distinct CDR3 sequences; roughly 26% are singletons. Sequencing was performed on CD8+ T cells from PBMCs. The source of these receptors is a human donor in good health (CMV status not recorded). Some clones in this sample may be carry-over from other donors' samples.

Ten or more counts support this clonotype. The chain combines TRBV12-3 or TRBV12-4 with TRBJ2-3; 7 bases fit TRBD1. CDR3 length: 13 amino acids. Trimming removed 5 bases from V and 5 bases from J; junction bases left unmatched: 4. The CDR3 bases are TGTGCCAGCAGTAACAGGGGTGGAGATACGCAGTATTTT. It yields the protein CASSNRGGDTQYF.

About this clonotype itself: Since a much larger clone is just one base distant, this may be a read error. The V and J genes are TRBV6-1 and TRBJ1-2; D might be TRBD1 (5 bases). Germline lookup yields CDR1 MNHNS and CDR2 SASEGT. The CDR3 is 15 amino acids. CDR3 coding DNA: TGTGCCAGCAGTTTACTGGTGACAGCTAACTATGACTACACCTTC. Protein product: CASSLLVTANYDYTF.

About this clonotype: A read error may explain this, as a much larger clone is one base away. The chain uses TRBV7-6 and TRBJ2-4; D is unclear. V was pared by 5 bases and J by 4 bases, with 18 bases between. Germline values: CDR1 SGHVS, CDR2 FNYEAQ. The CDR3 sequence is 16 residues long. The CDR3 nucleotides are TGTGCCAGCAGCCCGGCGGAGAGGAGTGATAAAAACATTCAGTACTTC. Amino acids: CASSPAERSDKNIQYF. The full variable domain, completed using reference TRBV7-6 and TRBJ2-4, is GAGVSQSPRYKVTKRGQDVALRCDPISGHVSLYWYRQALGQGPEFLTYFNYEAQQDKSGLPNDRFSAERPEGSISTLTIQRTEQRDSAMYRCASSPAERSDKNIQYFGAGTRLSVL.

This clonotype was counted only a few times. V gene TRBV29-1 combines with J gene TRBJ2-3, with 9 bases aligning to TRBD1. Trimming took 7 bases from V and 3 from J; bases not matched to a gene: 5. This CDR3 has 13 residues. CDR1 SQVTM and CDR2 ANQGSEA come from the germline V gene. CDR3 coding DNA: TGCAGCGCAACAGGGGGCGTTACAGATACGCAGTATTTT. Amino acid sequence: CSATGGVTDTQYF.

The chain combines TRBV29-1 with TRBJ1-6; 10 bases are a match to TRBD1. Trimming removed 6 bases from V and 7 bases from J; junction bases left unmatched: 6. The CDR3 is 14 residues long. Germline CDR1 reads SQVTM; CDR2 reads ANQGSEA. CDR3 loop: CSVGDRGRNSPLHF. As DNA, the CDR3 is TGCAGCGTAGGCGACAGGGGGCGGAATTCACCCCTCCACTTT.

The chain has TRBV25-1 and TRBJ1-3; D remains ambiguous. Trimming removed 3 bases at V and 2 bases at J, with 11 bases between. Germline loops: CDR1 MGHDK, CDR2 SYGVNS. This CDR3 contains 15 residues. DNA of the CDR3: TGTGCCAGCAGTGAGGACCCTAACCCTGGAAACACCATATATTTT. Translating it yields CASSEDPNPGNTIYF. Drawing the rest from reference TRBV25-1 and TRBJ1-3, the complete variable domain is EADIYQTPRYLVIGTGKKITLECSQTMGHDKMYWYQQDPGMELHLIHYSYGVNSTEKGDLSSESTVSRIRTEHFPLTLESARPSHTSQYLCASSEDPNPGNTIYFGEGSWLTVV.

This clonotype has at least ten counts. J is TRBJ2-1 and V is TRBV7-2; TRBD1 might be the D (6 bases). This CDR3 region has 12 residues. V lost 5 bases and J lost 9, with 11 bases in between. Germline values: CDR1 SGHTA, CDR2 FQGNSA. CDR3 sequence (DNA): TGTGCCAGCAGCCCGCAGGGGACTGAGCAGTTCTTC. Translation: CASSPQGTEQFF.